This T cell receptor beta chain emerged from a study of identical twins. Study-wide points: Beta out-of-frame twin sharing showed a weaker excess.

TCRdb redid the calling of the 5' RACE reads with MiXCR, one entry per CDR3 protein. The top ten hold over 10% of the sample, which has hundreds of thousands of distinct CDR3 sequences, roughly 18% seen once. V was trimmed by 5 bases and J by 13 bases, leaving 24 bases between them. This CDR3 comprises 14 residues. Germline loops: CDR1 LGHNA, CDR2 YSLEER. A remark on this clonotype: As yet, its antigen is unknown.

These data are also associated with another study on T cells expressing NK-cell markers. That report adds: About 1.0-7.5% of CD8+ T cells in roughly six donors belonged to dominant NKG2C+ clonotypes. A handful of donors showed these clonotypes also leading the CD3+CD56-NKG2C+ fraction.

V usage is TRBV4-3 and J usage is TRBJ2-7; no clear D gene. This TCR came from a woman younger than 30 in good health. What was sequenced was PBMCs. The chain's CDR3 is CASSFPYWGSDRYF. CDR3 DNA sequence: TGCGCCAGCAGCTTTCCCTATTGGGGTTCTGATCGATACTTC.